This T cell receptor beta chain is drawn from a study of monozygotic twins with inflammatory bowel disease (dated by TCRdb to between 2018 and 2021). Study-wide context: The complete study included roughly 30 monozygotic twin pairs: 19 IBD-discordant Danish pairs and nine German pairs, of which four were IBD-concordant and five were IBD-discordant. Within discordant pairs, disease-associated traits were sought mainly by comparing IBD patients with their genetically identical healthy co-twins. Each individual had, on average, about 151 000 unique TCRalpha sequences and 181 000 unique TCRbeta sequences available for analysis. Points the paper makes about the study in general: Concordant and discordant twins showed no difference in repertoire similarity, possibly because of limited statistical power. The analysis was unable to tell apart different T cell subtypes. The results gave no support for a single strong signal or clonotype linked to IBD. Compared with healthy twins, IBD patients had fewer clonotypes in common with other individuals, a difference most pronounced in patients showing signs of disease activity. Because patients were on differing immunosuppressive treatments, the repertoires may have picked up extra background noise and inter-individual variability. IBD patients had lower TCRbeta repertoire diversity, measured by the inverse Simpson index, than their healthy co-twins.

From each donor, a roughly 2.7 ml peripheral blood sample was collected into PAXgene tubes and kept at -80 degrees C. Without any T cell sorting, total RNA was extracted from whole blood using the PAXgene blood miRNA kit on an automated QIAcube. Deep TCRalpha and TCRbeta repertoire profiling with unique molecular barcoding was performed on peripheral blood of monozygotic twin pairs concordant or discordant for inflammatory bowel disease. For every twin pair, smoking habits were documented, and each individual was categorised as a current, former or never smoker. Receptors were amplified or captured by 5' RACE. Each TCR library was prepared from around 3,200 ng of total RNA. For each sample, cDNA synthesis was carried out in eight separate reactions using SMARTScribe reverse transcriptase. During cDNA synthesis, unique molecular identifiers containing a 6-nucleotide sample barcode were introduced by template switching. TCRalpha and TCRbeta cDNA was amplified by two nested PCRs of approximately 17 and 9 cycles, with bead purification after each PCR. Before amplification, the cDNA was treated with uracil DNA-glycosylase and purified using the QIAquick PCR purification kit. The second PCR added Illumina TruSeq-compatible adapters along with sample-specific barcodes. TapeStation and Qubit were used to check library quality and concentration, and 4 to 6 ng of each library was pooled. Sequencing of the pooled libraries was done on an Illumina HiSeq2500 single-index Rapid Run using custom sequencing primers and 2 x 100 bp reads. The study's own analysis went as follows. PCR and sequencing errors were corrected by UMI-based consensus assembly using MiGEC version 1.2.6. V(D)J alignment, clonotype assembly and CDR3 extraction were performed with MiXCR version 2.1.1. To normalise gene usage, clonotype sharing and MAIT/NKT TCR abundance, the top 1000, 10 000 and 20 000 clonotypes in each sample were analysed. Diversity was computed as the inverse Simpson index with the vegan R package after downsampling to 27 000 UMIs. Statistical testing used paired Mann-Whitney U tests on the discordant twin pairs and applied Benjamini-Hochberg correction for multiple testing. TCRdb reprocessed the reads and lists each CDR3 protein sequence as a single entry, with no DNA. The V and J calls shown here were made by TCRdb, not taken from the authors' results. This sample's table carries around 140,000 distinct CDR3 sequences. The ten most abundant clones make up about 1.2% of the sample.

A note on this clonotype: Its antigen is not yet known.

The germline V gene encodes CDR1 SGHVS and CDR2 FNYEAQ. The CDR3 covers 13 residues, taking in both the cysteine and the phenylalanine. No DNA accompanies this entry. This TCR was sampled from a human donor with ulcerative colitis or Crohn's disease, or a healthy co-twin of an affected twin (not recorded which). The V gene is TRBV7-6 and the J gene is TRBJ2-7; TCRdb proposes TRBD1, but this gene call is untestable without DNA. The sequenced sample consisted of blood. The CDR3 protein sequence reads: CASSLVPGSEQYF.